This paragraph reports one TCR beta chain. Its antigen is not known. The data originate from a study of blood T cells in healthy people across ages. Findings and limits, study-wide: Diversity was higher, and naive CD4+ cells more numerous, in long-lived donors than in aged donors.

Germline V CDR1 and CDR2: ENHRY, SYGVKD. The CDR3 is made up of 14 amino acids. With 8 bases removed from V and 2 bases from J, the gap between germline ends came to 15 bases. The use of a sample-barcoded 5' primer and a J-beta primer mix characterized a second PCR of roughly 7 to 11 cycles. TCRdb independently ran MiXCR on the 5' RACE reads; one entry per CDR3 protein. The sample has around 700,000 distinct CDR3 sequences, more than 20% seen once. A further study also used this sample, focusing on T cells of mothers and their children.

The chain joins TRBV10-3 to TRBJ1-2; D uncertain. The TCR sequence derives from a boy younger than 18 in good health. Source material: blood. CDR3 sequence reads: CAIGDDGINYGYTF. CDR3 in DNA: TGTGCCATCGGGGATGATGGCATCAACTATGGCTACACCTTC.